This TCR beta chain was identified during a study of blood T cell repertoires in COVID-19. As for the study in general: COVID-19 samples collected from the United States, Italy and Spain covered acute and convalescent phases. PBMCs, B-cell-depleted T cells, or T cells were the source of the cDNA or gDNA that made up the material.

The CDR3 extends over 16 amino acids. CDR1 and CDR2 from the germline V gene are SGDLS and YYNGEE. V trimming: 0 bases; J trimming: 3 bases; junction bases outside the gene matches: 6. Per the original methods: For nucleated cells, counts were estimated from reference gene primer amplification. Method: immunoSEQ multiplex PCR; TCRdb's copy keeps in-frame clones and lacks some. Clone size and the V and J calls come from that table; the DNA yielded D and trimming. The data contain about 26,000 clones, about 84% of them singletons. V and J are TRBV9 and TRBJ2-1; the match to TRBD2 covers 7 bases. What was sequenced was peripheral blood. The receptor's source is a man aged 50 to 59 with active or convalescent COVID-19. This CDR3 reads CASSVDGGLGYNEQFF. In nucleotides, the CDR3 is TGTGCCAGCAGCGTAGACGGGGGGTTGGGCTACAATGAGCAGTTCTTC.